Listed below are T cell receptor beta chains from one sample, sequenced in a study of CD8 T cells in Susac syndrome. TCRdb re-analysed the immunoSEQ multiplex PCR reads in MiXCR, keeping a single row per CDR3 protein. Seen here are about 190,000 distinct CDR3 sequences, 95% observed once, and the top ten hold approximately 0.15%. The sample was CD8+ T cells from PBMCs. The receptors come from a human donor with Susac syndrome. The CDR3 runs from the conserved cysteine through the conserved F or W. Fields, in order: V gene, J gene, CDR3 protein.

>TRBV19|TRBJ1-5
CASSMVPTNQPQHF
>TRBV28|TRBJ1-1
CASSPHNEENTEAFF
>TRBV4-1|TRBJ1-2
CASSLPETGGWGYTF
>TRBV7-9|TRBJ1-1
CASSTSGRGPGEAFF
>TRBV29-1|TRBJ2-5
CSGGEETQYF
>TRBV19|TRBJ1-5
CAKGGDQPQHF
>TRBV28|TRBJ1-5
CASSLILGQGPVAQHF
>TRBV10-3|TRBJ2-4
CAISESGTSSLGNIQYF
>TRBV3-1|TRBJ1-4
CASSQDILQDEKLFF
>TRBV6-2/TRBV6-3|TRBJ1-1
CASSYRDELRTEAFF
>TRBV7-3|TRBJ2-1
CASSLAWTGDGSEQFF
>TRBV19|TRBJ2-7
CASSTSASASYEQYF
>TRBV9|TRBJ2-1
CASGTSGGPLNEQFF
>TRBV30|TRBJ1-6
CAYSMDGNSPLHF
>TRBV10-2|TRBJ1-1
CASRKSTGLQEAFF
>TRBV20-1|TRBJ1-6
CSAREGTSYNSPLHF
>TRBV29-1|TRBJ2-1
CSVDLPGQGVQFF